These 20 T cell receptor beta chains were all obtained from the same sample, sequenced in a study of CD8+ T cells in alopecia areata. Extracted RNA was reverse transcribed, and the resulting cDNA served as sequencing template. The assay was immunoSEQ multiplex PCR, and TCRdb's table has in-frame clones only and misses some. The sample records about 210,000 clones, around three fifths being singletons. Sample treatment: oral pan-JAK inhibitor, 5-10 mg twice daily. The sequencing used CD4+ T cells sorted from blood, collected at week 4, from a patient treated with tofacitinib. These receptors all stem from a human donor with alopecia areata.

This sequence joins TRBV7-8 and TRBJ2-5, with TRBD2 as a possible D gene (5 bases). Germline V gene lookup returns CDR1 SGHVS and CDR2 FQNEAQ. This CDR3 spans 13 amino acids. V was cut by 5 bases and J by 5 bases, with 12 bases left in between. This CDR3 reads CASSPPRVETQYF. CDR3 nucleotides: TGTGCCAGCAGCCCTCCGAGGGTCGAGACCCAGTACTTC.

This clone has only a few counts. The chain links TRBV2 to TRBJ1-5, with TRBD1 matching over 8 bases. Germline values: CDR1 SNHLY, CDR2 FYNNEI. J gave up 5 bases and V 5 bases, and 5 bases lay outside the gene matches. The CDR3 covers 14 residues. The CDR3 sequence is CASSRGQGHQPQHF. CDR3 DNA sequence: TGTGCCAGCAGTCGAGGACAGGGCCATCAGCCCCAGCATTTT.

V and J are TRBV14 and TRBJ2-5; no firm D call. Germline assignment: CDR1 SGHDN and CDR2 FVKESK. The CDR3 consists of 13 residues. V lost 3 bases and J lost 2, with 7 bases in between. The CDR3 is CASSHGYQETQYF. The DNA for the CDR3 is TGTGCCAGCAGCCATGGATATCAAGAGACCCAGTACTTC.

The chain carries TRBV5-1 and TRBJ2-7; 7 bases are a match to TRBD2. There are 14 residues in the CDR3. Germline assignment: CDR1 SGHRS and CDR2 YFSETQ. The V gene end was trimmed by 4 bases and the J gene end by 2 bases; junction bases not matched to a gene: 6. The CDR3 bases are TGCGCCAGCAGCCCCTCTAGCGGACCCTACGAGCAGTACTTC. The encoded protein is CASSPSSGPYEQYF.

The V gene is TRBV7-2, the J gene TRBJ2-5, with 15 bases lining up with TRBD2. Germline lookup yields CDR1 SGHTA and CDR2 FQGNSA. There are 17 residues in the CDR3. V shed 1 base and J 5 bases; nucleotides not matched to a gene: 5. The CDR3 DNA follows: TGTGCCAGCAGCTTAGGGACTAGCGGGGGGGCCTGGGAGACCCAGTACTTC. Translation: CASSLGTSGGAWETQYF. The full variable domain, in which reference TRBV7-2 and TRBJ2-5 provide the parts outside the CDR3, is GAGVSQSPSNKVTEKGKDVELRCDPISGHTALYWYRQSLGQGLEFLIYFQGNSAPDKSGLPSDRFSAERTGGSVSTLTIQRTQQEDSAVYLCASSLGTSGGAWETQYFGPGTRLLVL.

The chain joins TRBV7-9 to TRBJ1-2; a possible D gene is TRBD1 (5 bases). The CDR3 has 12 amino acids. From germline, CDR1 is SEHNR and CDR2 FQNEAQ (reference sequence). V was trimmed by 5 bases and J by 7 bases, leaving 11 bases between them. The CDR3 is CASSLTGGGYTF. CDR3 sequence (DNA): TGTGCCAGCAGCCTCACTGGGGGTGGCTACACCTTC.

CDR3 amino acids: CASSPPGRQETQYF. The DNA for the CDR3 is TGTGCCAGCAGCCCCCCGGGGAGGCAAGAGACCCAGTACTTC. V and J are TRBV7-2 and TRBJ2-5, with D possibly being TRBD2 (6 bases). V was shortened by 5 bases and J by 2 bases, with 12 bases between the two germline ends. Per germline, CDR1 SGHTA and CDR2 FQGNSA. The CDR3 runs 14 residues.

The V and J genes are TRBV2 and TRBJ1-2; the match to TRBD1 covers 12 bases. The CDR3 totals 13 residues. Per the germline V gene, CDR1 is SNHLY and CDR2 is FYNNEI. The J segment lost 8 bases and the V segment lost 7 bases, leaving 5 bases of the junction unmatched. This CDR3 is CASKGQGATGYTF. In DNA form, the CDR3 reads TGTGCCAGCAAGGGACAGGGGGCGACGGGCTACACCTTC. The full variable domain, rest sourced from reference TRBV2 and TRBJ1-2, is EPEVTQTPSHQVTQMGQEVILRCVPISNHLYFYWYRQILGQKVEFLVSFYNNEISEKSEIFDDQFSVERPDGSNFTLKIRSTKLEDSAMYFCASKGQGATGYTFGSGTRLTVV.

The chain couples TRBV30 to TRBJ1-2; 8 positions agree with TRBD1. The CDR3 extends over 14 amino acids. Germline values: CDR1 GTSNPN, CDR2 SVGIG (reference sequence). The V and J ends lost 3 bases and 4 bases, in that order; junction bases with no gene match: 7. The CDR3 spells CAWSSGQGSYGYTF. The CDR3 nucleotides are TGTGCCTGGAGCAGTGGACAGGGTAGCTATGGCTACACCTTC.

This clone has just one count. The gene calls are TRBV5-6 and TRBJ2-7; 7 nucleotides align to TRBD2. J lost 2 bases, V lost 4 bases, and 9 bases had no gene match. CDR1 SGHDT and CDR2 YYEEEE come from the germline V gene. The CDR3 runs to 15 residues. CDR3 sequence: CASSPGLGTTYEQYF. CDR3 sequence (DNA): TGTGCCAGCAGCCCGGGTTTGGGGACTACCTACGAGCAGTACTTC.

CDR3 amino acids: CASRAIQREQFF. The CDR3 DNA reads TGTGCCAGCAGAGCAATACAGCGAGAGCAGTTCTTC. The chain is built from TRBV11-2 and TRBJ2-1; D gene ambiguous. V lost 6 bases to trimming and J lost 10 bases, with 13 bases between them. Germline V gives CDR1 SGHAT, CDR2 FQNNGV. The CDR3 contains 12 residues.

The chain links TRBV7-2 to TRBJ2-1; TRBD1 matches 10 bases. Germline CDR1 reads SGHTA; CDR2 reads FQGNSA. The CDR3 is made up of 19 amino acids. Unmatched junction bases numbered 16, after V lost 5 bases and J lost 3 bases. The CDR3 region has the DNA TGTGCCAGCAGCACGTGGGGAGGGACAGGGGTATCCAACTACAATGAGCAGTTCTTC. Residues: CASSTWGGTGVSNYNEQFF. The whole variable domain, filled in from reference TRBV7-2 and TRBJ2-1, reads GAGVSQSPSNKVTEKGKDVELRCDPISGHTALYWYRQSLGQGLEFLIYFQGNSAPDKSGLPSDRFSAERTGGSVSTLTIQRTQQEDSAVYLCASSTWGGTGVSNYNEQFFGPGTRLTVL.

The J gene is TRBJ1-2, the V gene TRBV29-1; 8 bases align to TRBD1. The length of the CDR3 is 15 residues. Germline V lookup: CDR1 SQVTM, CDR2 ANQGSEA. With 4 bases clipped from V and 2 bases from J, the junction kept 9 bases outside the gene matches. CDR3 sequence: CSVVDSYRGNYGYTF. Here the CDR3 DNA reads TGCAGCGTTGTGGACAGTTACAGGGGGAACTATGGCTACACCTTC.

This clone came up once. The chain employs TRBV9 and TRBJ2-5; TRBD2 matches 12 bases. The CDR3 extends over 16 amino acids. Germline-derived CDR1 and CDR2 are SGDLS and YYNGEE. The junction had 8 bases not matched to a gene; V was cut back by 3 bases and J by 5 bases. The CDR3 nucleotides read TGTGCCAGCAGCGAGGGAGCTAGCGGGGGGGCGGAGACCCAGTACTTC. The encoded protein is CASSEGASGGAETQYF.

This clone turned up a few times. CDR3 loop: CASSTDGVNTEAFF. CDR3 sequence (DNA): TGCGCCAGCAGCACGGACGGGGTGAACACTGAAGCTTTCTTT. The chain has TRBV5-1 and TRBJ1-1; D is ambiguous. Germline V gives CDR1 SGHRS, CDR2 YFSETQ. V lost 4 bases and J 0 bases, leaving 10 bases between the germline ends. The CDR3 contains 14 residues.

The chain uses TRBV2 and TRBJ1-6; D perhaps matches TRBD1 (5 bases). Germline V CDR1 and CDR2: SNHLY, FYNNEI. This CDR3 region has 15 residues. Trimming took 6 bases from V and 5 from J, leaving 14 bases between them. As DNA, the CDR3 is TGTGCCAGCAGAGAGGAGGGGCACGATAATTCACCCCTCCACTTT. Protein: CASREEGHDNSPLHF.

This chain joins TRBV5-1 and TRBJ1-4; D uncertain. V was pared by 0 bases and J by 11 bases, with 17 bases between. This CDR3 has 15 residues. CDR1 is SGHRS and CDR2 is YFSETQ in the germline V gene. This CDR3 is CASSLESTRSGKLFF. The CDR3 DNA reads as TGCGCCAGCAGCTTGGAGTCTACTAGAAGCGGGAAACTGTTTTTT. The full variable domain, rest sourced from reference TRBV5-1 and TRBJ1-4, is KAGVTQTPRYLIKTRGQQVTLSCSPISGHRSVSWYQQTPGQGLQFLFEYFSETQRNKGNFPGRFSGRQFSNSRSEMNVSTLELGDSALYLCASSLESTRSGKLFFGSGTQLSVL.

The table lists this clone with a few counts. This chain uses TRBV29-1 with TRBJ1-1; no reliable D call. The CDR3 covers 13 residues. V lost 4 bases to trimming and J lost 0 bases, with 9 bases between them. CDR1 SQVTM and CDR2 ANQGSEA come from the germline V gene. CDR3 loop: CSVVTDMNTEAFF. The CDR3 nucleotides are TGCAGCGTTGTTACAGATATGAACACTGAAGCTTTCTTT.

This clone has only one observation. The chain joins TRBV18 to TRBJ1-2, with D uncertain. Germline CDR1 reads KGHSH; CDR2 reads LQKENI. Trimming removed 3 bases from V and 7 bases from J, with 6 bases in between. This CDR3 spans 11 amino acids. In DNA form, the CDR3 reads TGTGCCAGCTCACCTTCTTCTGGCTACACCTTC. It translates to CASSPSSGYTF.

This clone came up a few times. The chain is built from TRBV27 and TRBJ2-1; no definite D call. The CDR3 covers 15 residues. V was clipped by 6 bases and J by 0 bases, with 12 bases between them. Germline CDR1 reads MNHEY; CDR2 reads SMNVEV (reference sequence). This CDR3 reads CASRPSLYSYNEQFF. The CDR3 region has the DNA TGTGCCAGCAGGCCATCACTATACTCCTACAATGAGCAGTTCTTC.